A single sample gave rise to the 24 T cell receptor beta chains below, sequenced in a study of T cells expressing NK-cell markers. TCRdb re-called the 5' RACE reads; every CDR3 protein appears as one record, without DNA. The sample has about 140,000 distinct CDR3 sequences. The sequenced sample was blood T cells: a sorted CD56 or NKG2C T cell subset, CD4+ or CD8+ T cells, or bulk PBMC T cells (not recorded which). The receptors shown here come from a man aged 18 to 30 in good health.

The gene calls are TRBV7-9 and TRBJ2-1. Per germline, CDR1 SEHNR and CDR2 FQNEAQ (reference sequence). The CDR3 is 12 residues long. The chain's CDR3 is CASSLAAGEQFF.

The chain recombines TRBV2 with TRBJ2-1; TCRdb's D call of TRBD2 is untestable without DNA. The germline V gene has CDR1 SNHLY and CDR2 FYNNEI. The CDR3 is made up of 16 amino acids. The CDR3 here is CASSDIAGGPVNEQFF.

The chain uses TRBV20-1 and TRBJ2-3; TCRdb proposes TRBD2, but this gene call is untestable without DNA. The CDR3 extends over 15 amino acids. CDR1 is DFQATT and CDR2 is SNEGSKA in the germline V gene (reference sequence). This CDR3 is CSARTSGRETDTQYF.

This chain joins TRBV12-3 or TRBV12-4 and TRBJ1-1. CDR3 length equals 11 residues. The CDR3 loop reads CASSSGTEAFF.

V gene TRBV7-9 combines with J gene TRBJ1-1. The CDR3 is 12 residues long. CDR1 is SEHNR, CDR2 FQNEAQ, per germline (reference sequence). CDR3 amino acids: CASSPRTSQAFF.

The V gene is TRBV7-2, the J gene TRBJ1-5; the TCRdb D gene call, TRBD1, has no DNA to confirm it. Germline lookup yields CDR1 SGHTA and CDR2 FQGNSA. The CDR3 spans 13 residues. The CDR3 reads CASSRDRYQPQHF. Full variable domain (rest looked up from reference TRBV7-2 and TRBJ1-5): GAGVSQSPSNKVTEKGKDVELRCDPISGHTALYWYRQSLGQGLEFLIYFQGNSAPDKSGLPSDRFSAERTGGSVSTLTIQRTQQEDSAVYLCASSRDRYQPQHFGDGTRLSIL.

The chain recombines TRBV27 with TRBJ2-7; TCRdb's D call, TRBD1, is unchecked because there is no DNA. Per germline, CDR1 MNHEY and CDR2 SMNVEV (reference sequence). The CDR3 has 16 amino acids. The CDR3 sequence: CASSLNRGASSYEQYF.

This chain joins TRBV27 and TRBJ2-5. CDR1 is MNHEY, CDR2 SMNVEV, per germline (reference sequence). CDR3 size: 13 residues. This CDR3 reads CASSVSLPETQYF.

J is TRBJ2-5 and V is TRBV20-1; TCRdb selects TRBD2, and the lack of DNA leaves this call unchecked. Germline V gene lookup returns CDR1 DFQATT and CDR2 SNEGSKA (reference sequence). This CDR3 region has 15 residues. The CDR3 loop reads CSARERVAGGKTQYF.

This chain links TRBV20-1 with TRBJ2-7; the TRBD1 assignment by TCRdb is unverifiable without DNA. From germline, CDR1 is DFQATT and CDR2 SNEGSKA (reference sequence). The CDR3 consists of 15 residues. The CDR3 spells CSARDPRQVLDEQYF.

This chain connects TRBV15 to TRBJ2-1; TCRdb indicates TRBD2, and absent DNA this call remains unverified. The length of the CDR3 is 15 residues. CDR1 is LNHNV, CDR2 YYDKDF, per germline (reference sequence). The CDR3 reads CATSRNSDYQNEQFF.

This chain links TRBV14 with TRBJ2-2; with no DNA, the TCRdb D assignment of TRBD2 cannot be verified. The length of the CDR3 is 17 residues. CDR1 and CDR2 from the germline V gene are SGHDN and FVKESK. The CDR3 loop is CASSQDGLAGRTGELFF. The variable domain in full, with the rest retrieved from reference TRBV14 and TRBJ2-2, is EAGVTQFPSHSVIEKGQTVTLRCDPISGHDNLYWYRRVMGKEIKFLLHFVKESKQDESGMPNNRFLAERTGGTYSTLKVQPAELEDSGVYFCASSQDGLAGRTGELFFGEGSRLTVL.

The V call is TRBV2, the J call TRBJ2-1; TCRdb's D call of TRBD2 is untestable without DNA. Germline V gene sequence: CDR1 SNHLY, CDR2 FYNNEI. The CDR3 has 14 residues. CDR3 region: CAIATSAQYNEQFF.

This chain connects TRBV24-1 to TRBJ1-1; the D gene TCRdb calls, TRBD1, cannot be checked with no DNA. This CDR3 is 15 amino acids long. The germline V gene encodes CDR1 KGHDR and CDR2 SFDVKD. The CDR3 spells CATSDSRTPRAEAFF.

The rearrangement uses TRBV29-1 and TRBJ2-7; TCRdb gives TRBD1 as the D gene, but with no DNA this cannot be confirmed. Looked up from germline, CDR1 is SQVTM and CDR2 is ANQGSEA. The CDR3 has 14 residues. CDR3 residues: CSVDLRGSGTEQYF.

The chain uses TRBV7-3 and TRBJ1-6; TCRdb outputs TRBD1, but without DNA this stays unchecked. There are 15 residues in the CDR3. Germline assignment: CDR1 SGHTA and CDR2 FQGTGA. This chain's CDR3 is CASSLTRRGNSPLHF.

This chain connects TRBV6-5 to TRBJ2-4; TCRdb proposes TRBD1, but this gene call is untestable without DNA. The CDR3 is 15 residues long. Germline loops: CDR1 MNHEY, CDR2 SVGAGI. This CDR3 reads CASSYSRSAGNIQYF.

The rearrangement uses TRBV12-3 or TRBV12-4 and TRBJ2-2; TCRdb's D call, TRBD1, is unchecked because there is no DNA. The CDR3 runs 18 residues. The CDR3 is CASINRIEGTPNTGELFF.

This chain uses TRBV29-1 with TRBJ1-1. Germline assignment: CDR1 SQVTM and CDR2 ANQGSEA. The CDR3 length is 16 residues. This CDR3 is CSVDGYQIGEKGEAFF.

The rearrangement links TRBV7-2 to TRBJ2-1; TCRdb proposes TRBD2, but this gene call is untestable without DNA. The CDR3 is 16 residues long. CDR1 is SGHTA, CDR2 FQGNSA, per germline. CDR3 loop: CASSLVAGPLSNEQFF.

The V call is TRBV14, the J call TRBJ2-7; the D gene TCRdb calls, TRBD1, cannot be checked with no DNA. This CDR3 is 14 amino acids long. CDR1 and CDR2 (germline): SGHDN, FVKESK. CDR3 amino acids: CASSQDFGIYEQYF.

The V call is TRBV6-4, the J call TRBJ2-2. Germline values: CDR1 MRHNA, CDR2 SNTAGT. The CDR3 extends over 14 amino acids. CDR3 in amino acids: CASSDVPSMGELFF.

This sequence joins TRBV27 and TRBJ1-2; TCRdb selects TRBD1, and the lack of DNA leaves this call unchecked. The CDR3 runs 14 residues. The germline gives CDR1 MNHEY, CDR2 SMNVEV (reference sequence). The CDR3 reads CASHPTGEDYGYTF.

The V and J genes are TRBV2 and TRBJ2-3; no DNA is available, so the TRBD1 call from TCRdb remains unchecked. Germline V lookup: CDR1 SNHLY, CDR2 FYNNEI. CDR3 size: 13 residues. The CDR3 here is CARGTENTDTQYF.